The 3 T cell receptor beta chains below come from one sample, sequenced in a study of control samples from healthy donors and cancer patients. TCRdb's table, derived via immunoSEQ multiplex PCR, lists solely in-frame clones and lacks some. The sample yields about 92,000 clones, 82% seen once. The sequencing sample was made of blood. These receptors came from an older woman in good health.

This chain joins TRBV19 and TRBJ1-1; no definite D call. The CDR3 is 14 residues long. CDR1 and CDR2 from the germline V gene are LNHDA and SQIVND (reference sequence). V was trimmed by 0 bases and J by 2 bases, leaving 7 bases between them. The CDR3 coding sequence is TGTGCCAGTAGTATAGAGGTCATCAACACTGAAGCTTTCTTT. Translation: CASSIEVINTEAFF. Supplemented by reference TRBV19 and TRBJ1-1, the full variable domain reads DGGITQSPKYLFRKEGQNVTLSCEQNLNHDAMYWYRQDPGQGLRLIYYSQIVNDFQKGDIAEGYSVSREKKESFPLTVTSAQKNPTAFYLCASSIEVINTEAFFGQGTRLTVV.

CDR3 in amino acids: CASSSGRYEQYF. For the CDR3, the DNA is TGTGCCAGCAGTTCCGGGAGGTACGAGCAGTACTTC. The chain carries TRBV2 and TRBJ2-7; 7 nucleotides line up with TRBD2. The CDR3 extends over 12 amino acids. CDR1 and CDR2 from the germline V gene are SNHLY and FYNNEI. Trimming took 5 bases from V and 4 from J; bases not matched to a gene: 2.

The chain uses TRBV5-1 and TRBJ2-2, with D possibly matching TRBD1 (6 bases). The CDR3 totals 13 residues. The germline gives CDR1 SGHRS, CDR2 YFSETQ. V lost 5 bases and J 5 bases, leaving 10 bases between the germline ends. CDR3 coding DNA: TGCGCCAGCAGGGATCAGGGGACCGGGGAGCTGTTTTTT. Its protein product is CASRDQGTGELFF.